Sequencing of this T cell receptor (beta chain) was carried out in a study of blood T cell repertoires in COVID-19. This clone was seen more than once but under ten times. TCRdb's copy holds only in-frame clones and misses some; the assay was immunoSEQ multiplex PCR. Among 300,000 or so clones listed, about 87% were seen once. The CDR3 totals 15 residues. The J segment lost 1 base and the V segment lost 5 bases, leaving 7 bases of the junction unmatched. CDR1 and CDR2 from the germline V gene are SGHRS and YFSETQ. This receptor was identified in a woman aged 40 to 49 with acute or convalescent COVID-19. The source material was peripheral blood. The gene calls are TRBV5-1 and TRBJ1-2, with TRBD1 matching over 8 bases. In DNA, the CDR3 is TGCGCCAGCAGAGCCGTGACAGGGGTTAACTATGGCTACACCTTC. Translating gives CASRAVTGVNYGYTF.